Shown below are 24 T cell receptor beta chains from a single sample sequenced in a study of post-analysis software for immune sequencing data. Study results and limitations: Four or five TRBV segments occurring more often in patients than controls included TRBV5-6, TRBV5-1 and TRBV20-1.

Their target antigens are unknown. Unique molecular identifiers were carried by the TCR beta cDNA libraries. One entry per CDR3 protein, called by TCRdb with MiXCR from the PCR reads. The data show about 260,000 distinct CDR3 sequences, with just over 35% seen just once and around 5.2% held by the top ten. Sequencing used blood. The receptors come from a girl aged 10-17 years with multiple sclerosis.

The sample holds many counts of this clonotype. This chain links TRBV15 with TRBJ2-5, with no clear D. The CDR3 is made up of 13 amino acids. Germline V gives CDR1 LNHNV, CDR2 YYDKDF (reference sequence). Trimming stripped 2 bases from V and 5 bases from J, with 9 bases between. CDR3 protein: CATSRTEGETQYF. The CDR3 DNA sequence: TGTGCCACCAGCAGAACGGAAGGGGAGACCCAGTACTTC. Full variable domain (remainder filled in from reference TRBV15 and TRBJ2-5): DAMVIQNPRYQVTQFGKPVTLSCSQTLNHNVMYWYQQKSSQAPKLLFHYYDKDFNNEADTPDNFQSRRPNTSFCFLDIRSPGLGDTAMYLCATSRTEGETQYFGPGTRLLVL.

This chain connects TRBV20-1 to TRBJ2-5; weak D call: TRBD2 (7 bases). The CDR3 totals 13 residues. Trimming stripped 1 base from V and 5 bases from J, with 11 bases between. Germline CDR1 DFQATT, CDR2 SNEGSKA (reference sequence). The CDR3 protein is CSARVAGAETQYF. In DNA form, the CDR3 reads TGCAGTGCTAGAGTGGCGGGGGCGGAGACCCAGTACTTC.

This clonotype was counted many times. This chain connects TRBV12-3 or TRBV12-4 to TRBJ2-1, with D possibly being TRBD1 or TRBD2 (5 bases each). Trimming took 2 bases from V and 8 from J, leaving 19 bases between them. The CDR3 sequence is 16 residues long. The CDR3 DNA reads TGTGCCAGCAGTTTAATGGACGGGGCTAGGGACCATGAGCAGTTCTTC. Protein: CASSLMDGARDHEQFF.

This clonotype has just a few counts. This may be a read error: a much more frequent sequence differs by one nucleotide. The chain couples TRBV20-1 to TRBJ2-7; no definite D call. The CDR3 is 14 residues long. Trimming cost V 1 base and J 7 bases, with 17 bases left between them. The germline V gene encodes CDR1 DFQATT and CDR2 SNEGSKA (reference sequence). For the CDR3, the DNA is TGCAGTGCTAGAGTCGGCCCTCACGGTAATGAGCAGTACTTC. As protein: CSARVGPHGNEQYF.

Concerning this clonotype itself: A much bigger clone sits one base away, suggesting this may be a read error. The rearrangement links TRBV12-3 or TRBV12-4 to TRBJ1-5; 7 bases match TRBD1. J lost 0 bases, V lost 3 bases, and 2 bases had no gene match. This CDR3 region has 15 residues. CDR3 loop: CASSFTGVSNQPQHF. The CDR3 bases are TGTGCCAGCAGTTTCACAGGGGTTAGCAATCAGCCCCAGCATTTT.

A word on this clonotype: One base away lies a much larger clone, so this may be a sequencing read error. The chain is built from TRBV10-3 and TRBJ1-2; 9 nucleotides match TRBD1. The CDR3 spans 13 residues. Germline V gene sequence: CDR1 ENHRY, CDR2 SYGVKD. This CDR3 is CAISEGTGYGCTF. The CDR3 DNA reads as TGTGCCATCAGTGAGGGGACAGGGTATGGCTGCACCTTC.

V usage is TRBV28 and J usage is TRBJ2-4; either TRBD1 or TRBD2 may supply D (7 bases each). From germline, CDR1 is MDHEN and CDR2 SYDVKM. There are 16 residues in the CDR3. The V end was cut by 5 bases, the J end by 0 bases, with 14 bases between. Written as DNA, the CDR3 is TGTGCCAGCAGTGGGGGGGGGACAGTAGCCAAAAACATTCAGTACTTC. This encodes CASSGGGTVAKNIQYF.

On this clonotype: The junction does not match germline at one end; this may be a read error. The chain has TRBV12-3 or TRBV12-4 and TRBJ1-4; D remains ambiguous. This CDR3 has 14 amino acids. The chain's CDR3 is CASSSAPADERLFF. As DNA, the CDR3 is TGTGCCAGCAGTTCGGCCCCGGCTGATGAAAGACTGTTTTTT.

This clonotype occurred many times. The DNA for the CDR3 is TGCGCCAGCAGCTTGGTGTTGGATGAGCAGTTCTTC. Translated: CASSLVLDEQFF. This chain links TRBV5-1 with TRBJ2-1; D unresolved. The V gene lost 0 bases and the J gene lost 8 bases, with 6 bases spanning the gap. The CDR3 is 12 residues long. Germline lookup yields CDR1 SGHRS and CDR2 YFSETQ.

This clonotype was found many times. The V gene is TRBV20-1, the J gene TRBJ2-1; 8 bases match TRBD2. V was clipped by 5 bases and J by 7 bases; unmatched bases: 13. CDR1 and CDR2 (germline): DFQATT, SNEGSKA (reference sequence). This CDR3 has 15 residues. The chain's CDR3 is CSARRGSGVQNEQFF. The CDR3 nucleotides are TGCAGTGCTCGACGGGGTAGCGGGGTGCAGAATGAGCAGTTCTTC.

The chain links TRBV28 to TRBJ2-7; D unclear. Trimming took off 3 bases at V and 2 bases at J, with 11 bases between the two ends. The germline CDR1 and CDR2 sequences are MDHEN and SYDVKM. CDR3 length: 14 residues. The DNA of the CDR3 is TGTGCCAGCAGTTTCCCTAGTTTGGCCTACGAGCAGTACTTC. Amino acids: CASSFPSLAYEQYF.

The rearrangement joins TRBV12-3 or TRBV12-4 to TRBJ2-7; possibly TRBD1 for D (5 bases). The germline V and J ends were trimmed by 5 bases and 6 bases, with 14 bases remaining between them. The CDR3 length is 13 residues. The CDR3 region has the DNA TGTGCCAGCAGTCCCCGACAGACCAGCGAGCAGTACTTC. Translation gives CASSPRQTSEQYF.

This clonotype was counted only a few times. The gene calls are TRBV7-9 and TRBJ1-1; D call uncertain. CDR1 and CDR2 (germline): SEHNR, FQNEAQ (reference sequence). V dropped 4 bases and J dropped 1 base, with 13 bases sitting between them. The CDR3 is made up of 15 amino acids. CDR3 protein: CASSSEIGPNTEAFF. CDR3 sequence (DNA): TGTGCCAGCAGCTCGGAGATAGGCCCGAACACTGAAGCTTTCTTT. The whole variable domain, remainder taken from reference TRBV7-9 and TRBJ1-1, is DTGVSQNPRHKITKRGQNVTFRCDPISEHNRLYWYRQTLGQGPEFLTYFQNEAQLEKSRLLSDRFSAERPKGSFSTLEIQRTEQGDSAMYLCASSSEIGPNTEAFFGQGTRLTVV.

This clonotype showed up many times. The chain links TRBV6-5 to TRBJ1-2; D gene unclear. The germline CDR1 and CDR2 sequences are MNHEY and SVGAGI. Trimming removed 2 bases from V and 6 bases from J, with 13 bases in between. This CDR3 region has 14 residues. The CDR3 here is CASSYPGNPDGYTF. For the CDR3, the DNA is TGTGCCAGCAGTTACCCCGGAAACCCCGATGGCTACACCTTC.

This clonotype was recorded only once. This chain uses TRBV5-1 with TRBJ1-4; possibly TRBD1 for D (5 bases). The CDR3 has 14 amino acids. Germline V gene lookup returns CDR1 SGHRS and CDR2 YFSETQ. Trimming removed 7 bases from V and 0 bases from J, with 10 bases in between. This CDR3 reads CASRGEPTNEKLFF. Here the CDR3 DNA reads TGCGCCAGCCGGGGGGAACCAACTAATGAAAAACTGTTTTTT.

The rearrangement links TRBV3-1 to TRBJ1-2; D is unresolved. V dropped 0 bases and J dropped 7 bases, with 6 bases sitting between them. CDR3 length equals 12 residues. Germline V gives CDR1 LGHDT, CDR2 YNNKEL (reference sequence). The CDR3 reads CASSQDLGGYTF. The CDR3 nucleotides are TGTGCCAGCAGCCAAGATTTAGGTGGCTACACCTTC. Full variable domain (missing parts from reference TRBV3-1 and TRBJ1-2): DTAVSQTPKYLVTQMGNDKSIKCEQNLGHDTMYWYKQDSKKFLKIMFSYNNKELIINETVPNRFSPKSPDKAHLNLHINSLELGDSAVYFCASSQDLGGYTFGSGTRLTVV.

This clonotype was observed many times. The genes are TRBV5-1 and TRBJ2-7, with TRBD2 as a possible D gene (6 bases). Deletions cut 3 bases from V and 3 bases from J, with 10 bases between. Per germline, CDR1 SGHRS and CDR2 YFSETQ. The CDR3 is made up of 13 amino acids. Here the CDR3 DNA reads TGCGCCAGCAGCTGCGGGGACGTCTACGAGCAGTACTTC. Translated: CASSCGDVYEQYF.

This clonotype was seen repeatedly, ten times or more. The chain combines TRBV2 with TRBJ2-4; D is unresolved. CDR1 and CDR2 from the germline V gene are SNHLY and FYNNEI. The CDR3 has 11 amino acids. The ends were cut back, 6 bases at V and 7 bases at J, with 7 bases in the middle. CDR3: CASSDRNIQYF. The CDR3 DNA sequence: TGTGCCAGCAGCGATAGGAACATTCAGTACTTC. The variable domain in full, with the rest retrieved from reference TRBV2 and TRBJ2-4, is EPEVTQTPSHQVTQMGQEVILRCVPISNHLYFYWYRQILGQKVEFLVSFYNNEISEKSEIFDDQFSVERPDGSNFTLKIRSTKLEDSAMYFCASSDRNIQYFGAGTRLSVL.

In the case of this clonotype: It may be a read error: a sequence one base away is much more abundant. The J gene is TRBJ1-2, the V gene TRBV11-2, with D possibly being TRBD1 (5 bases). This CDR3 spans 14 amino acids. CDR1 SGHAT and CDR2 FQNNGV come from the germline V gene. The V end was cut by 5 bases, the J end by 5 bases, with 15 bases between. CDR3 in amino acids: CASSLRGAVYGYTF. The DNA of the CDR3 is TGTGCCAGCAGCCTGCGAGGGGCAGTGTATGGCTACACCTTC. The whole variable domain, remainder taken from reference TRBV11-2 and TRBJ1-2, is EAGVAQSPRYKIIEKRQSVAFWCNPISGHATLYWYQQILGQGPKLLIQFQNNGVVDDSQLPKDRFSAERLKGVDSTLKIQPAKLEDSAVYLCASSLRGAVYGYTFGSGTRLTVV.

This clonotype was picked up many times. The chain carries TRBV7-9 and TRBJ2-1, with TRBD2 as a possible D gene (5 bases). The V gene lost 2 bases and the J gene lost 4 bases, with 12 bases spanning the gap. In germline, CDR1 is SEHNR, CDR2 FQNEAQ (reference sequence). The CDR3 is 15 amino acids. The CDR3 is CASSLTLARYNEQFF. Written as DNA, the CDR3 is TGTGCCAGCAGCTTAACCCTAGCCCGTTACAATGAGCAGTTCTTC.

The chain couples TRBV19 to TRBJ2-1; D call uncertain. Trimming left V 4 bases short and J 8 bases short, with 12 bases between. CDR1 and CDR2 (germline): LNHDA, SQIVND (reference sequence). The CDR3 contains 13 residues. CDR3 coding DNA: TGTGCCAGTAGTAGTCTCCTTAGGGATGAGCAGTTCTTC. Translated: CASSSLLRDEQFF.

This clonotype was detected only a few times. The CDR3 loop is CASSLREGDIQYF. For the CDR3, the DNA is TGTGCCAGCTCACTTCGGGAGGGGGACATTCAGTACTTC. The chain employs TRBV18 and TRBJ2-4; 8 nucleotides agree with TRBD2. This CDR3 is 13 amino acids long. The trim removed 4 bases at V and 8 bases at J, leaving 4 bases unmatched. Germline V lookup: CDR1 KGHSH, CDR2 LQKENI.

This clonotype showed up many times. The chain is built from TRBV5-1 and TRBJ2-5; 8 nucleotides line up with TRBD2. The CDR3 spans 18 residues. The trim removed 4 bases at V and 1 base at J, leaving 15 bases unmatched. Germline V lookup: CDR1 SGHRS, CDR2 YFSETQ. The CDR3 sequence: CASSSGLRGGRFQETQYF. The CDR3, as DNA: TGCGCCAGCAGCAGTGGGCTACGGGGGGGTCGTTTCCAAGAGACCCAGTACTTC.

This clonotype was found a few times. The genes are TRBV11-2 and TRBJ1-1; D gene unclear. The V and J ends lost 3 bases and 0 bases respectively, with 14 bases between them. The CDR3 consists of 16 residues. Germline V gene data show CDR1 as SGHAT and CDR2 as FQNNGV. The CDR3 DNA follows: TGTGCCAGCAGCTTTAAAGCCCCGTTTATGAACACTGAAGCTTTCTTT. Translating gives CASSFKAPFMNTEAFF.